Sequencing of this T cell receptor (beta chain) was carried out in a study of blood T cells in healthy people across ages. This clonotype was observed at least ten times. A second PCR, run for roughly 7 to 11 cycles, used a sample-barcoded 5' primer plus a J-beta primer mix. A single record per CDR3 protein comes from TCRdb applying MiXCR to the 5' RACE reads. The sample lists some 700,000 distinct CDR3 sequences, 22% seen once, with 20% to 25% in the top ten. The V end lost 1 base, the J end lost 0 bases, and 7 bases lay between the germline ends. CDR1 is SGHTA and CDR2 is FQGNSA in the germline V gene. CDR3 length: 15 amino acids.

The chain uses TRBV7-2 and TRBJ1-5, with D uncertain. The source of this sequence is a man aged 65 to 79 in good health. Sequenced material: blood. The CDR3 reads CASSLVVNSNQPQHF. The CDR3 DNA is TGTGCCAGCAGCTTAGTGGTAAATAGCAATCAGCCCCAGCATTTT.